This TCR beta chain was identified during a study of identical twins listed by TCRdb under 2016. A note on the overall study: To test whether fetal clonotypes persist, this study deep-sequenced TCR alpha and beta repertoires from monozygotic twins, from unrelated adults of various ages, and from cord blood. Replicate twin experiments were performed at different times using different library preparation protocols to rule out contamination.

As regards this clonotype: Its recognized antigen is unknown. The input lacks base qualities; no much larger clone sits a single base away.

The research as a whole found: Fewer insertions were carried by abundant cord blood beta clonotypes, a similar but weaker trend appeared in young adult naive repertoires, and no such trend appeared in memory repertoires. Zero-insertion analyses could be partly confounded by invariant T cells such as MAIT and iNKT, though diverse VJ usage argued against such confounding for most clonotypes. A weaker excess of twin sharing was found in beta out-of-frame sequences because the signal-to-noise ratio was lowered by fewer shared sequences. Because the same donors could not be followed over many years, conclusions were based on cross-sectional statistical analysis. Out-of-frame TCR alpha sequences shared between twins showed an excess of low generation-probability sequences compared with coincidental sharing between unrelated individuals. Out-of-frame TCR alpha sharing in monozygotic twins was systematically underestimated by recombination models, whereas sharing between unrelated individuals was in agreement with the recombination models.

Every donor was a healthy Caucasian. The twin cohort comprised three pairs of female monozygotic twins, all aged about 18 to 29 years. Positive isolation kits from Invitrogen were used to isolate CD4+ and CD8+ T cell populations. The method behind the library was 5' RACE. Sequenced on an Illumina HiSeq 2000. Template switching added a universal primer binding site, and the final cDNA carried a unique molecular identifier that allowed TCR cDNA molecules to be counted accurately. Specific primers in the conserved constant-segment region were used to synthesize first-strand cDNA for TCR alpha and beta chains. To control for contamination, each cDNA library was double barcoded with a SMART-Mk sample barcode plus Illumina barcodes. TruSeq adapter sequences along with Illumina sample barcodes were introduced in two successive PCR steps. The Illumina HiSeq platform was used with custom primers to sequence TCR alpha and beta cDNA libraries. The paper's processing steps were these. Raw reads were processed with MiGEC to extract unique molecular identifiers, and MiXCR was used to determine CDR3 positions. For each individual, recombination models were inferred using an EM algorithm with the repgenHMM and IGoR tools. Shared clonotype analysis was performed with the tcR package in R, normalizing sharing by the product of cloneset sizes. To study raw recombination free of thymic and clonal selection effects, out-of-frame nonproductive sequences were analyzed. TCRdb ran its own pipeline on the public reads, namely fastp trimming at Q25 and MiXCR clone calling, and kept in-frame beta chains. Rows merge per CDR3 protein into single entries with the most common DNA and genes. TCRdb, rather than the study authors, made the V and J calls. The sample has under 500,000 distinct CDR3 sequences on record, around 15% of them singletons. The biggest ten clones account for approximately 1% of the sample.

The CDR3 holds 13 amino acids from the cysteine to the phenylalanine. CDR3 DNA is the only sequence kept; it has 39 bases, read in frame from the first base. The germline V gene encodes CDR1 ENHRY and CDR2 SYGVKD. At the junction V is shortened by 4 bases and J by 2 bases, with 8 bases in between. Another study also made use of these data, one on yellow fever vaccine responses in identical twins. In that second paper, the authors write: According to the authors, in identical twins the way T cells responded to vaccination appeared partly convergent and partly personalized. The study precisely tracked vaccine-responding T cell clones in identical twins.

The source material was CD4+ T cells sorted from blood. The V and J segments used are TRBV10-3 and TRBJ2-5; 6 matching bases give a weak D call of TRBD2. The clonotype was recovered from a woman between 18 and 29 years old in good health. The encoded CDR3 is CAISGSGQETQYF. In nucleotide form, the sequence is TGTGCCATCAGTGGTAGCGGACAAGAGACCCAGTACTTC.